This TCR beta chain was sequenced for a study of shared clonotypes between healthy human individuals. Regarding the study as a whole: Naive CD4 clonotypes were shared across a handful of donors at about 5.2%.

Concerning this clone: Its specificity is unknown.

Generated by immunoSEQ multiplex PCR, the TCRdb table keeps only in-frame clones and is missing some. The data contain over 850,000 clones, approximately 80% of them singletons. CDR3 length: 11 residues. Germline V gives CDR1 DFQATT, CDR2 SNEGSKA (reference sequence). J gave up 9 bases and V 3 bases, and 5 bases lay outside the gene matches. Partitioning of CD4+ cells yielded a CD45RA+ naive subset and a CD45RA-negative memory subset. The chain has TRBV20-1 and TRBJ2-7, with 7 positions matching TRBD1. The TCR comes from a man in his late teens or twenties in good health. Some clones in this sample may be carry-over from other donors' samples. The material sequenced was memory CD4+ T cells from PBMCs. Noted subset: CD45RA-negative fraction. The CDR3 DNA follows: TGCAGTGCTAGCCTGACAGGGCGGCAGTACTTC. It translates to CSASLTGRQYF.